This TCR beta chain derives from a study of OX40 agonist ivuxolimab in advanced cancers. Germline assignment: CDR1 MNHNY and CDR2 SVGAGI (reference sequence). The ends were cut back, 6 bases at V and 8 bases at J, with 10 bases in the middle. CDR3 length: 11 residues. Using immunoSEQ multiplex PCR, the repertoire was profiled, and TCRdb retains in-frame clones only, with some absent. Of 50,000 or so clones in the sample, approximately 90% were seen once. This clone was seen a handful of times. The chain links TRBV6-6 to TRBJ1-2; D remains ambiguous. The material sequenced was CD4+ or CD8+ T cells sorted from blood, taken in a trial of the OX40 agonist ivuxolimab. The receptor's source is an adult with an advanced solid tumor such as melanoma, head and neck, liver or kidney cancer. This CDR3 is CASSNSGGYTF. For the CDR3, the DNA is TGTGCCAGCAGCAACAGTGGGGGCTACACCTTC.